These T cell receptor beta chains were read from a single sample in a study of early T cells in non-severe SARS-CoV-2 infection. TCRdb re-analysed the 5' RACE reads in MiXCR, keeping a single row per CDR3 protein. Of about 44,000 distinct CDR3 sequences listed, about 23% were seen once; the top ten hold roughly 4.6%. The input for sequencing was whole blood, taken at baseline. The receptors were sampled from an adult who was a healthcare worker with PCR-confirmed SARS-CoV-2 infection or an uninfected control (not recorded which). Both conserved end residues are part of each CDR3. Fields, in order: V gene, D gene, clone size, J gene, CDR3 DNA, CDR3 protein. A D gene is named only where the DNA matches it firmly. A clone size is listed for some rows: how often the clone was seen (once, few, many), or a class if it is expanded.

>TRBV27|TRBD1|few|TRBJ1-4
TGTGCCAGCAGTTCGGGGACAGGGTATGCTGAAAAACTGTTTTTT
CASSSGTGYAEKLFF
>TRBV12-3/TRBV12-4|NA|many|TRBJ2-4
TGTGCCACCTCCCCCGCCCATTCCAACATTCAGTACTTC
CATSPAHSNIQYF
>TRBV6-5|NA|NA|TRBJ2-7
TGTGCCAGCAGCCCACAGGGAGGCCACACCTACGAGCAGTACTTC
CASSPQGGHTYEQYF
>TRBV7-3|TRBD2|many|TRBJ2-2
TGTGCCAGCAGCCTAGCGGGGGCTGCGAACACCGGGGAGCTGTTTTTT
CASSLAGAANTGELFF
>TRBV12-3/TRBV12-4|NA|few|TRBJ1-5
TGTGCCAGCTCCCTTGGGGGGGCCTTAGATCAGCCCCAGCATTTT
CASSLGGALDQPQHF
>TRBV20-1|TRBD1|NA|TRBJ1-5
TGCAGTGCTAAGGACAGGGGGGGAGGACAGCCCCAGCATTTT
CSAKDRGGGQPQHF
>TRBV6-5|NA|many|TRBJ1-1
TGTGCCAGCAATCCAGGGTACACTGAAGCTTTCTTT
CASNPGYTEAFF
>TRBV9|NA|few|TRBJ1-1
TGTGCCAGCAGCGGTGGGGCGGCTCTATTAAACACTGAAGCTTTCTTT
CASSGGAALLNTEAFF
>TRBV6-5|TRBD1|few|TRBJ2-7
TGTGCCACCAAACCCCGGGACAGGTATGAAGAGCAGTACTTC
CATKPRDRYEEQYF
>TRBV5-1|TRBD2|few|TRBJ2-3
TGCGCCAGCAGCGAAAATAGCGGGGGGGCATCAGATACGCAGTATTTT
CASSENSGGASDTQYF
>TRBV20-1|NA|NA|TRBJ2-7
TGCAGTGCTAGGGGGACGGCCTCCTACGAGCAGTACTTC
CSARGTASYEQYF
>TRBV20-1|NA|NA|TRBJ2-1
TGCAGTGCTGAGAACAATGAGCAGTTCTTC
CSAENNEQFF
>TRBV12-3/TRBV12-4|TRBD2|NA|TRBJ2-3
TGTGCCAGCAGTTCTAGCGGGGGCCTTAGCACAGATACGCAGTATTTT
CASSSSGGLSTDTQYF
>TRBV2|NA|NA|TRBJ2-1
TGTGCCAGCAGTGACCCCCCCACAGGCCCTGAGCAGTTCTTC
CASSDPPTGPEQFF
>TRBV12-3/TRBV12-4|NA|few|TRBJ1-2
TGTGCCAGCAGCTTGGTCGGCGGCGGCTACACCTTC
CASSLVGGGYTF
>TRBV6-1|NA|few|TRBJ1-4
TGTGCCAGCAGTGAAGTCAGAACTAATGAAAAACTGTTTTTT
CASSEVRTNEKLFF
>TRBV12-3/TRBV12-4|NA|NA|TRBJ2-7
TGTGCCAGCAGTCCCACATTGGGAGGCTACGAGCAGTACTTC
CASSPTLGGYEQYF
>TRBV7-9|NA|few|TRBJ2-2
TGTGCCAGCAGCGAAACCGGGACCGCGTTACCCGGGGAGCTGTTTTTT
CASSETGTALPGELFF
>TRBV14|NA|NA|TRBJ2-7
TGTGCCAGCAGCTTGACGGCGAGCTCCTACGAGCAGTACTTC
CASSLTASSYEQYF
>TRBV7-8|TRBD2|many|TRBJ2-1
TGTGCCAGCAGCTTAGAGATAGCGGGGATCTACAATGAGCAGTTCTTC
CASSLEIAGIYNEQFF
>TRBV5-6|NA|few|TRBJ2-7
TGTGCCAGCAGCTTAGGGGTCTGGTACGAGCAGTACTTC
CASSLGVWYEQYF
>TRBV7-2|NA|NA|TRBJ2-1
TGTGCCAGCAGCTTAGGGGAGCTCTACAATGAGCAGTTCTTC
CASSLGELYNEQFF
>TRBV12-3/TRBV12-4|NA|NA|TRBJ2-7
TGTGCCAGAAGGACCGAACGCGAGCAGTACTTC
CARRTEREQYF
>TRBV5-1|TRBD1|many|TRBJ1-2
TGCGCCAGCAGCTGGAACGACAGGGATGGCTACACCTTC
CASSWNDRDGYTF